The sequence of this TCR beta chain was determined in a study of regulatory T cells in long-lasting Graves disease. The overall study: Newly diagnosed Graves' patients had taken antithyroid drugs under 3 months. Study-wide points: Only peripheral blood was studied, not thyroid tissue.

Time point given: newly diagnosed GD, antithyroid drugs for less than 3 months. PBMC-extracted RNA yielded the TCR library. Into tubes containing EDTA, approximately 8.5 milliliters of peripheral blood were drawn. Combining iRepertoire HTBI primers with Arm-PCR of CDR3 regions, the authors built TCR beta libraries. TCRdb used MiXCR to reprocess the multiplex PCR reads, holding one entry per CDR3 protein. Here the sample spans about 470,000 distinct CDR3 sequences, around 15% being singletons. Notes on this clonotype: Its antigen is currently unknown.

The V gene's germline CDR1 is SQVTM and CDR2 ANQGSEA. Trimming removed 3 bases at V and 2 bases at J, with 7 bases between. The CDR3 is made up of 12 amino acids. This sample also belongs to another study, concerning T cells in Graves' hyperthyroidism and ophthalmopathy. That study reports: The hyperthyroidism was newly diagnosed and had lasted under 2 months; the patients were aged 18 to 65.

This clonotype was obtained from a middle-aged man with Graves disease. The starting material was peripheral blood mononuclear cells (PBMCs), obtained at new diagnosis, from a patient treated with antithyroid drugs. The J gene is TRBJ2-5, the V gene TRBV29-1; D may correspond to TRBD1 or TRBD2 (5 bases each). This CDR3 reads CSVEGRQETQYF. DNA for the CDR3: TGCAGCGTTGAGGGACGGCAAGAGACCCAGTACTTC.